The 10 T cell receptor beta chains listed next were all sequenced from one sample in a study of T cell changes during pregnancy in multiple sclerosis. Generated by immunoSEQ multiplex PCR, the TCRdb table keeps only in-frame clones and is missing some. Here the sample spans about 43,000 clones, just over 90% being singletons. Sequenced input: PBMCs (not recorded whether the cells were cultured). The receptors were gathered from a female donor with multiple sclerosis, enrolled in a pregnancy study.

The rearrangement uses TRBV6-5 and TRBJ1-5; no firm D call. The V and J ends lost 6 bases and 5 bases respectively, with 11 bases between them. Germline V gene data show CDR1 as MNHEY and CDR2 as SVGAGI. The CDR3 contains 13 residues. The CDR3 loop reads CASRQFSHQPQHF. CDR3 coding DNA: TGTGCCAGCAGACAGTTCTCTCATCAGCCCCAGCATTTT.

This chain joins TRBV29-1 and TRBJ2-1; TRBD1 aligns across 9 bases. The V gene end was trimmed by 8 bases and the J gene end by 0 bases; junction bases not matched to a gene: 17. CDR3 size: 18 residues. The germline V gene has CDR1 SQVTM and CDR2 ANQGSEA. The DNA for the CDR3 is TGCAGCCCCCCCGGGACAGGGTTTACTCGTAGCTCCTACAATGAGCAGTTCTTC. It yields the protein CSPPGTGFTRSSYNEQFF.

The chain joins TRBV5-1 to TRBJ2-1; the D gene is possibly TRBD1 (5 bases). The CDR3 runs to 14 residues. With 7 bases removed from V and 0 bases from J, the gap between germline ends came to 11 bases. Per germline, CDR1 SGHRS and CDR2 YFSETQ. Here the CDR3 DNA reads TGCGCCAGCCAAACAGGCGACTCCTACAATGAGCAGTTCTTC. Translated, it gives CASQTGDSYNEQFF.

V is TRBV18 and J is TRBJ2-1; TRBD2 aligns across 7 bases. Unmatched junction bases numbered 13, after V lost 2 bases and J lost 12 bases. Per the germline V gene, CDR1 is KGHSH and CDR2 is LQKENI. There are 15 residues in the CDR3. The CDR3 sequence: CASSPTSSGHKRQFF. For the CDR3, the DNA is TGTGCCAGCTCACCAACGTCTAGCGGACATAAAAGGCAGTTCTTC.

V gene TRBV4-2 combines with J gene TRBJ2-3; tentative D call: TRBD2 (5 bases). The CDR3 totals 15 residues. The germline gives CDR1 LGHNA, CDR2 YNFKEQ. Trimming left V 0 bases short and J 2 bases short, with 9 bases between. CDR3: CASSQEAANTDTQYF. The CDR3 DNA reads TGTGCCAGCAGCCAAGAAGCGGCCAACACAGATACGCAGTATTTT.

This clone was seen just once. The J gene is TRBJ2-7, the V gene TRBV28; no clear D gene. CDR3 length: 15 residues. Germline V gives CDR1 MDHEN, CDR2 SYDVKM. The V and J ends lost 6 bases and 2 bases respectively, with 17 bases between them. CDR3 sequence (DNA): TGTGCCAGCAGAGGAACAGCTGCTCACGCCTACGAGCAGTACTTC. Protein sequence: CASRGTAAHAYEQYF.

The V and J genes are TRBV4-3 and TRBJ2-1, with 8 bases fitting TRBD2. This CDR3 has 17 residues. Trimming took 0 bases from V and 6 from J; bases not matched to a gene: 10. Looked up from germline, CDR1 is LGHNA and CDR2 is YSLEER. The CDR3, as DNA: TGCGCCAGCAGCCAAGATCCAGCGGGAGCCCAATTCAATGAGCAGTTCTTC. Amino acids: CASSQDPAGAQFNEQFF.

J is TRBJ2-1 and V is TRBV28; 7 bases align to TRBD1. J gave up 4 bases and V 9 bases, and 9 bases lay outside the gene matches. The germline V gene has CDR1 MDHEN and CDR2 SYDVKM. This CDR3 has 14 residues. The CDR3 spells CASVPGTVYNEQFF. The CDR3 DNA is TGTGCCAGTGTACCGGGGACAGTATACAATGAGCAGTTCTTC.

The chain joins TRBV6-4 to TRBJ2-3, with 12 nucleotides matching TRBD2. This CDR3 contains 19 residues. V lost 2 bases to trimming and J lost 7 bases; unmatched junction nucleotides: 16. Germline CDR1 is MRHNA and CDR2 is SNTAGT. In DNA form, the CDR3 reads TGTGCCAGCAGTGACCGGCAGGCCATGACTAGCGGGAGTCTAAATACGCAGTATTTT. Amino acids: CASSDRQAMTSGSLNTQYF.

The V and J genes are TRBV18 and TRBJ2-1; a possible D gene is TRBD2 (7 bases). The CDR3 runs 15 residues. The V end was cut by 0 bases, the J end by 6 bases, with 12 bases between. CDR1 is KGHSH, CDR2 LQKENI, per germline. The CDR3 sequence is CASSPPGGPGNEQFF. The CDR3 DNA is TGTGCCAGCTCACCACCGGGGGGGCCGGGCAATGAGCAGTTCTTC. Supplemented by reference TRBV18 and TRBJ2-1, the full variable domain reads NAGVMQNPRHLVRRRGQEARLRCSPMKGHSHVYWYRQLPEEGLKFMVYLQKENIIDESGMPKERFSAEFPKEGPSILRIQQVVRGDSAAYFCASSPPGGPGNEQFFGPGTRLTVL.